This T cell receptor beta chain was identified in a study of blood T cells in healthy people across ages. General study findings and limits: Changes in expanded clonotypes were possibly confounded, as the CMV status of donors was unknown. Per million T cells, TCR beta diversity dropped roughly linearly as age increased. Greater diversity and more naive CD4+ cells were seen in long-lived donors than in aged donors.

Germline trimming cut 6 bases from V and 5 bases from J; bases unmatched to any gene: 9. The CDR3 loop spans 14 amino acids. Primers used in a second PCR of roughly 6 to 11 cycles were a sample-barcoded 5' primer and a J-beta primer mix. MiXCR was run by TCRdb on the 5' RACE reads, yielding one entry per CDR3 protein. Here the sample spans roughly 1,300,000 distinct CDR3 sequences, almost 60% being singletons. The table lists this clonotype with a few counts. The antigen remains unidentified. V gene TRBV12-3 or TRBV12-4 combines with J gene TRBJ2-7; TRBD1 aligns across 8 bases. The sequenced material came from blood. This sequence was found in a man aged 18-30 years in good health. Here the CDR3 reads CASRPRQGIDEQYF. CDR3 nucleotides: TGTGCCAGCAGACCAAGACAGGGGATCGACGAGCAGTACTTC.